This TCR beta chain was profiled in a study of T cell changes during pregnancy in multiple sclerosis. CDR1 and CDR2 from the germline V gene are SGHTA and FQGNSA. This CDR3 spans 13 amino acids. The V end lost 3 bases, the J end lost 8 bases, and 11 bases lay between the germline ends. Profiling relied on immunoSEQ multiplex PCR, and the TCRdb table lists in-frame clones only, not all of them. Among roughly 60,000 clones, over 75% were seen once, and the ten largest hold 0.85% to 0.9%. This specimen consisted of peripheral blood, obtained before pregnancy. The clonotype originates from a female donor with multiple sclerosis, enrolled in a pregnancy study. The chain has TRBV7-2 and TRBJ1-5; possible D gene TRBD1, 6 bases. CDR3 sequence reads: CASSFGSGEPQHF. CDR3 DNA: TGTGCCAGCAGCTTTGGATCAGGGGAGCCCCAGCATTTT. The whole variable domain, filled in from reference TRBV7-2 and TRBJ1-5, reads GAGVSQSPSNKVTEKGKDVELRCDPISGHTALYWYRQSLGQGLEFLIYFQGNSAPDKSGLPSDRFSAERTGGSVSTLTIQRTQQEDSAVYLCASSFGSGEPQHFGDGTRLSIL.